This T cell receptor beta chain came from a study of T cell responses to AZD1222 COVID-19 vaccine. Study-wide results and limits: Researchers took repertoire samples only after the peak T cell response had come. Spike was spanned by vaccine-associated CD4 TCRs, which were dominant at 160-218 and 743-854. Donors, mostly white British, included more females; clonal diversity was possibly underestimated. Close to half of spike-specific TCRs reportedly recognize unmutated variant regions.

Assay used: immunoSEQ multiplex PCR; TCRdb lists only in-frame clones, some missing. The sample includes about 83,000 clones, around 86% of them seen just once. On this clone itself: The antigen is undetermined.

The starting material was peripheral blood, obtained on day 0 of AZD1222 vaccination. The sequence derives from an adult in good health.

The CDR3 is CASSRGGRADTQYF. The CDR3 region has the DNA TGTGCCAGCAGCCGGGGGGGGAGGGCAGATACGCAGTATTTT. The chain combines TRBV7-2 with TRBJ2-3; 8 bases map to TRBD2. Germline V gene sequence: CDR1 SGHTA, CDR2 FQGNSA. The V and J ends lost 5 bases and 4 bases, in that order; junction bases with no gene match: 5. This CDR3 spans 14 amino acids.